These 10 T cell receptor beta chains originate from one sample sequenced in a study of T cells in Graves' hyperthyroidism and ophthalmopathy. TCR beta CDR3 sequences were amplified from RNA transcripts. The HTBI primer set was used in a first-round RT-PCR of the TCR CDR3. From the multiplex PCR reads, TCRdb called clonotypes with MiXCR, one entry per CDR3 protein. This sample has about 420,000 distinct CDR3 sequences, with roughly 14% found just once. Input material: blood. These receptors came from a woman aged 18-35 years with Graves' hyperthyroidism.

This clonotype appeared many times. This chain's CDR3 is CASSLSPGVGELFF. In nucleotides, the CDR3 is TGTGCCAGCAGCCTCTCCCCGGGGGTAGGGGAGCTGTTTTTT. The chain links TRBV11-3 to TRBJ2-2; D is possibly TRBD2 (6 bases). V was pared by 5 bases and J by 8 bases, with 15 bases between. The CDR3 length is 14 residues. Germline CDR1 is SGHNT and CDR2 is YENEEA.

In DNA form, the CDR3 reads TGTGCCAGCAGCCATGGAGCGGGCAATCAGCCCCAGCATTTT. It is translated as CASSHGAGNQPQHF. The V call is TRBV9, the J call TRBJ1-5; D not certain. The CDR3 totals 14 residues. The germline CDR1 and CDR2 sequences are SGDLS and YYNGEE. Deletions cut 4 bases from V and 2 bases from J, with 10 bases between.

The chain combines TRBV6-1 with TRBJ2-7; TRBD2 matches 8 bases. Trimming removed 10 bases from V and 6 bases from J; junction bases left unmatched: 5. Germline V gene data show CDR1 as MNHNS and CDR2 as SASEGT. The CDR3 runs to 11 residues. The chain's CDR3 is CATRGGGEQYF. Written as DNA, the CDR3 is TGTGCCACCCGGGGGGGTGGCGAGCAGTACTTC.

This clonotype has at least ten counts. The J gene is TRBJ2-4, the V gene TRBV2; no reliable D call. The germline V gene encodes CDR1 SNHLY and CDR2 FYNNEI. V lost 0 bases, J lost 15 bases, and 21 bases lay in between. The CDR3 has 15 residues. CDR3 loop: CASSEAVEQSPHRYF. Written as DNA, the CDR3 is TGTGCCAGCAGTGAAGCAGTGGAACAGAGCCCCCATCGGTACTTC.

Ten or more counts support this clonotype. The chain uses TRBV20-1 and TRBJ1-6; D gene uncertain. The length of the CDR3 is 14 residues. Per the germline V gene, CDR1 is DFQATT and CDR2 is SNEGSKA (reference sequence). Trimming stripped 1 base from V and 9 bases from J, with 13 bases between. This chain's CDR3 is CSARALPEASPLHF. The CDR3, as DNA: TGCAGTGCTAGAGCTCTACCAGAGGCTTCACCCCTCCACTTT.

This clonotype has a count of ten or more. J is TRBJ1-2 and V is TRBV19; D might be TRBD1 (6 bases). Trimming cost V 5 bases and J 8 bases, with 18 bases left between them. The germline V gene has CDR1 LNHDA and CDR2 SQIVND (reference sequence). The CDR3 is made up of 14 amino acids. This chain's CDR3 is CASSATGKSRGYTF. The CDR3 coding sequence is TGTGCCAGTAGTGCTACAGGGAAATCTCGGGGCTACACCTTC.

Only a few counts were recorded for this clonotype. The rearrangement uses TRBV7-3 and TRBJ2-2, with a possible D match to TRBD2 (6 bases). With 1 base removed from V and 0 bases from J, the gap between germline ends came to 9 bases. CDR3 size: 16 residues. Germline-derived CDR1 and CDR2 are SGHTA and FQGTGA. The CDR3: CASSLNPSANTGELFF. In nucleotides, the CDR3 is TGTGCCAGCAGCTTAAACCCTAGCGCGAACACCGGGGAGCTGTTTTTT.

This clonotype was seen ten or more times. The chain combines TRBV19 with TRBJ1-2, with a tentative D call TRBD1 (5 bases). Trimming cost V 9 bases and J 4 bases, with 6 bases left between them. CDR1 and CDR2 from the germline V gene are LNHDA and SQIVND (reference sequence). The CDR3 is 10 amino acids. The CDR3 DNA reads as TGTGCCAGCGGGACCTATGGCTACACCTTC. Translation: CASGTYGYTF.

This clonotype was counted at least ten times. J is TRBJ2-1 and V is TRBV5-5; 11 bases fit TRBD2. This CDR3 is built from 15 residues. Per the germline V gene, CDR1 is SGHKS and CDR2 is YYEKEE (reference sequence). The junction had 5 bases not matched to a gene; V was cut back by 6 bases and J by 3 bases. The CDR3 region is CASTPGTSGYNEQFF. In DNA form, the CDR3 reads TGTGCCAGCACCCCCGGGACTAGCGGCTACAATGAGCAGTTCTTC.

This clonotype was seen ten or more times. The chain employs TRBV24-1 and TRBJ2-1; TRBD2 matches 9 bases. The CDR3 has 13 residues. V lost 8 bases, J lost 9 bases, and 7 bases stayed unmatched. Germline-derived CDR1 and CDR2 are KGHDR and SFDVKD. The CDR3 is CATTGTSFSEQFF. In nucleotides, the CDR3 is TGTGCCACCACCGGGACTAGCTTTAGTGAGCAGTTCTTC.